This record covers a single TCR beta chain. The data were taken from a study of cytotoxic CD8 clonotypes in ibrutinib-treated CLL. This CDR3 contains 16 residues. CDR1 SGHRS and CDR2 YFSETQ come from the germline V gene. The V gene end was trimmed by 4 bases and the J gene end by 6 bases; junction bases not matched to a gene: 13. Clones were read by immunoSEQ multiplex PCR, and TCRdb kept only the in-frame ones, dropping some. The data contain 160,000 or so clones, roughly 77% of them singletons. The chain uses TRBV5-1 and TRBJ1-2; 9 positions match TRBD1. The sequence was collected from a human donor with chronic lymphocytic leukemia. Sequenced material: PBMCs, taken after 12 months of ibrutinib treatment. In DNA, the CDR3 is TGCGCCAGCAGCCCGTCCCGGGACAGGGTGGGAAATGGCTACACCTTC. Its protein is CASSPSRDRVGNGYTF.